This T cell receptor beta chain was sequenced for a study of OX40 agonist ivuxolimab in advanced cancers. Overall study: Those treated in dose escalation had hepatocellular carcinoma, melanoma, renal cell cancer or head and neck cancer. Previous treatment with anti-PD-1, anti-PD-L1 or anti-CTLA-4 therapy was allowed; about 44% had received some.

CDR1 and CDR2 (germline): GTSNPN, SVGIG (reference sequence). The CDR3 runs 12 residues. The V end was cut by 8 bases, the J end by 5 bases, with 13 bases between. Some clones are missing from TCRdb's copy, which holds only in-frame ones; the method was immunoSEQ multiplex PCR. The repertoire consists of about 72,000 clones, with around 90% occurring once and the leading ten covering 1.3%. A note on this clone: Its antigen remains unknown.

Study-wide findings and caveats: Clonal expansion was seen in CD4+ and CD8+ blood T cells by week 6 at 0.1 to 3.0 mg/kg. CD8+ T cells showed, on average, more clonal expansion than CD4+ cells.

J is TRBJ2-4 and V is TRBV30, with a possible D match to TRBD2 (6 bases). This material consisted of CD4+ or CD8+ T cells sorted from blood, taken in a trial of the OX40 agonist ivuxolimab. The receptor was derived from an adult with an advanced solid tumor such as melanoma, head and neck, liver or kidney cancer. In DNA, the CDR3 is TGTGCCCGGGACTCAAAGCAAAACATTCAGTACTTC. This gives the protein CARDSKQNIQYF. The whole variable domain, remainder taken from reference TRBV30 and TRBJ2-4, is SQTIHQWPATLVQPVGSPLSLECTVEGTSNPNLYWYRQAAGRGLQLLFYSVGIGQISSEVPQNLSASRPQDRQFILSSKKLLLSDSGFYLCARDSKQNIQYFGAGTRLSVL.